This T cell receptor (beta chain) was sequenced in a study of tissue T cells after allogeneic stem cell transplantation (dated 2022 in TCRdb). Concerning the study at large: TCR beta repertoires were profiled across many tissues obtained from research autopsies of patients with and without GVHD, as well as in mouse models of GVHD. The human arm was conducted as a prospective observational study, and neither blinding nor randomization was performed. Overall study outcomes, separate from this receptor: Within patients, how anatomically similar tissues were was a major factor shaping TCR repertoire composition, regardless of disease or transplant status. Sampling depth was acknowledged as a limitation, and the patient cohort was both small and clinically heterogeneous. Only a few T cell clones appeared in more than one patient, yet motif-based clustering showed tissue-specific repertoire signatures that were shared between patients. In both patients and mice, T cells from blood and spleen picked up only a limited part of the TCR repertoire that was detected in tissues. Which tissue TCRs were alloreactive or antigen-specific was not determined in the study, and some of the clones might have been host cells that persisted.

The time point tag for this specimen amounts to: mouse harvest day 14 after allogeneic transplant. Mouse grafts consisting of 10^7 T-cell-depleted bone marrow cells combined with 10^6 splenic CD5+ T cells were administered by tail vein injection. To model GVHD in mice, a major MHC-mismatch B6 (H2b) into BALB/c (H2d) model was used, and tissues were profiled at day 7 or 14. On day 7 or 14 post-transplant, mouse tissues and retro-orbital blood were harvested with separate sterile tools for each animal, and livers were flushed before harvest. Before genomic DNA isolation with the DNeasy Blood & Tissue Kit, mouse tissues were minced with razor blades in buffered saline. Reading from cysteine to phenylalanine, the CDR3 counts 13 amino acids. Only the CDR3 bases that were read are kept: 36 of them, in frame from base 1. Trimming removed 0 bases from V and 5 bases from J, leaving 7 bases between the germline ends. The germline V gene (reference sequence) supplies CDR1 SNHLY and CDR2 FYNGKV.

The library came from the immunoSEQ multiplex PCR assay. Adaptive Biotechnologies performed the TCRbeta CDR3 sequencing at survey depth and reported CDR3 sequences, V/J genes, productive frequency and template counts. Amplification of TCR beta CDR3 regions started from genomic DNA instead of RNA. The authors' analysis ran thus. Pairwise repertoire overlap between tissues was quantified with Jensen-Shannon divergence, where 1 means complete divergence and 0 identical. Tissues were grouped by single-linkage agglomerative hierarchical clustering of pairwise JSD values, and the clustering results were shown as dendrograms. GLIPH2 was applied to all patient samples using simulation_depth 1000, kmer_min_depth 3, and cdr3_length_cutoff 8, and only groups with more than two unique CDR3s were retained. In a standardized tissue-overlap score, Jaccard GLIPH-group overlap across patients was extrapolated to a standard repertoire size of 1000 clones. Associations of diversity with clinical or experimental variables used linear mixed-effect models with tissue fixed effects and individual random effects. TCRdb took this table from immuneACCESS and kept in-frame rearrangements with V and J called. Such tables lack part of the clones; where checked against another copy, unresolved V genes explain under half of the gap, and the rest is unexplained. D and trimming were read from the DNA, whereas the V and J calls and clone size are those reported in that table. The sample includes 3,500 to 5,500 clones, with 49% observed a single time. Jointly, the top ten make up about 19% of the sample.

This clone was found a few times. The antigen this receptor binds is unknown. This receptor is murine, so its gene names and germline sequences reflect the mouse genome. Read sequence stops 1 residue before the CDR3 end, and the germline J gene provides the missing end. The TCR comes from a female BALB/c mouse given C57BL/6 T cells with graft-versus-host disease after an allogeneic hematopoietic cell transplant. Sequencing input: lymph node tissue. The chain is made from TRBV3 and TRBJ1-1; no D gene call is confident. The CDR3 is CASSLAEGTEVFF. The CDR3 bases that were read are TGTGCCAGCAGCTTAGCGGAAGGGACAGAAGTCTTC.